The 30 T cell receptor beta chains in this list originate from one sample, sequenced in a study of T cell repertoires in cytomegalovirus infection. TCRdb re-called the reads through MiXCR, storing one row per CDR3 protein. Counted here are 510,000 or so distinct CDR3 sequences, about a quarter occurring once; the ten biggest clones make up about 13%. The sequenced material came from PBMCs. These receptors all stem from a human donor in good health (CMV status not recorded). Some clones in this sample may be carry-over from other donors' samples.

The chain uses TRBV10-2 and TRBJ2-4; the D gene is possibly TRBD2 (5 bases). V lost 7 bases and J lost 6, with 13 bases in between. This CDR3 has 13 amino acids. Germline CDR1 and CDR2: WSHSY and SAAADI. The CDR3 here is CASIGGPGNIQYF. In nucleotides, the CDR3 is TGCGCCAGCATAGGAGGTCCTGGAAACATTCAGTACTTC.

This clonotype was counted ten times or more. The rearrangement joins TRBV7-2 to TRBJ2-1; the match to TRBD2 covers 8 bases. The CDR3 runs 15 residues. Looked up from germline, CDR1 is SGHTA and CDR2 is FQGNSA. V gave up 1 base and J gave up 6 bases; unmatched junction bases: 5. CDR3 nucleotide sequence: TGTGCCAGCAGCTTAGGTAGTAGCGGGGCCAATGAGCAGTTCTTC. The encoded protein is CASSLGSSGANEQFF.

CDR3 coding DNA: TGTGCCAGCAGGCTGGGGGCCTATGGCTACACCTTC. Translation gives CASRLGAYGYTF. This sequence joins TRBV6-8 and TRBJ1-2; D is possibly TRBD1 (6 bases). The CDR3 runs 12 residues. Trimming took off 6 bases at V and 4 bases at J, with 9 bases between the two ends. In germline, CDR1 is MNHGY, CDR2 SAAAGT.

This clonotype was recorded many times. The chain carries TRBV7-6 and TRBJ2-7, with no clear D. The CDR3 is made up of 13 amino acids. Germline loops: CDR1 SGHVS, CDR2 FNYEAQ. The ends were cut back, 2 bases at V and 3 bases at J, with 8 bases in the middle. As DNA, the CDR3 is TGTGCCAGCAGCTTAACGTCCCTCTACGAGCAGTACGTC. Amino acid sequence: CASSLTSLYEQYV.

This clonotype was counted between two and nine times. CDR3 sequence: CASRGRGLDEKLFF. The CDR3 coding sequence is TGTGCCAGCAGAGGACGGGGGTTGGATGAAAAACTGTTTTTT. The chain combines TRBV6-6 with TRBJ1-4, with D perhaps matching TRBD1 (5 bases). Germline CDR1 is MNHNY and CDR2 is SVGAGI (reference sequence). Deletions cut 6 bases from V and 6 bases from J, with 14 bases between. The CDR3 spans 14 residues.

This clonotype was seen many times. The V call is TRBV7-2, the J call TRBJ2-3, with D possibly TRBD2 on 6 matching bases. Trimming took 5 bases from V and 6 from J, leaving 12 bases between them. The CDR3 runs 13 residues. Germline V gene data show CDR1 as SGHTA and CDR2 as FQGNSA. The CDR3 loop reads CASSGGERDTQYF. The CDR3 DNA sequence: TGTGCCAGCAGCGGAGGGGAAAGGGATACGCAGTATTTT.

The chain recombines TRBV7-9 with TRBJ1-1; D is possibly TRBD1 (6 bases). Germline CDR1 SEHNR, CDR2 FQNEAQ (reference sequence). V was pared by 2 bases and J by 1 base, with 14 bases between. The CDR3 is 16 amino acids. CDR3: CASSLWRTDKNTEAFF. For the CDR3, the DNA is TGTGCCAGCAGCTTATGGAGGACAGATAAGAACACTGAAGCTTTCTTT.

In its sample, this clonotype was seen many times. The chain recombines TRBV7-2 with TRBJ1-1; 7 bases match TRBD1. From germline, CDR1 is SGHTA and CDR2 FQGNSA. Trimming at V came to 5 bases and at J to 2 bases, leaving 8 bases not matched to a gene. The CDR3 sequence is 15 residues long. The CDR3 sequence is CASSPRQGVNTEAFF. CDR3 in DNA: TGTGCCAGCAGCCCCCGGCAGGGGGTTAACACTGAAGCTTTCTTT. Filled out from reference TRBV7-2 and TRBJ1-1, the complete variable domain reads GAGVSQSPSNKVTEKGKDVELRCDPISGHTALYWYRQSLGQGLEFLIYFQGNSAPDKSGLPSDRFSAERTGGSVSTLTIQRTQQEDSAVYLCASSPRQGVNTEAFFGQGTRLTVV.

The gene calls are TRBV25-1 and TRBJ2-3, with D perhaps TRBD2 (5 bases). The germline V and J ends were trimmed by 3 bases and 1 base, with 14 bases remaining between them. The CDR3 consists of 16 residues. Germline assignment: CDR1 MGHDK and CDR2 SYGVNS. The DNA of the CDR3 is TGTGCCAGCAGTGACGAAGGTAGCGCCCGCACAGATACGCAGTATTTT. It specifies CASSDEGSARTDTQYF.

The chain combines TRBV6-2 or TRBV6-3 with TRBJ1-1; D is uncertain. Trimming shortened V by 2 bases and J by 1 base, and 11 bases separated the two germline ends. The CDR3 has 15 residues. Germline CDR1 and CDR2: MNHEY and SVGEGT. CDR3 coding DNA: TGTGCCAGCAGTTACGGGAGGGTTGGGAACACTGAAGCTTTCTTT. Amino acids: CASSYGRVGNTEAFF.

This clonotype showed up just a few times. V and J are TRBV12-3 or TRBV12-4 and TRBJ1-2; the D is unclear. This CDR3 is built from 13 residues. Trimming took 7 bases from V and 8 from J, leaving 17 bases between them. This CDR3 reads CASTISQRLGYTF. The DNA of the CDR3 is TGTGCCAGCACAATTAGTCAGCGCCTGGGCTACACCTTC.

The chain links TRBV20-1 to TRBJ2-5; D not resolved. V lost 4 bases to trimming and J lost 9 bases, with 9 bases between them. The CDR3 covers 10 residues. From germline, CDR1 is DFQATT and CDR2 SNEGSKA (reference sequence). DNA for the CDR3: TGCAGTGCTACTCATGAGGCCCAGTACTTC. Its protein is CSATHEAQYF.

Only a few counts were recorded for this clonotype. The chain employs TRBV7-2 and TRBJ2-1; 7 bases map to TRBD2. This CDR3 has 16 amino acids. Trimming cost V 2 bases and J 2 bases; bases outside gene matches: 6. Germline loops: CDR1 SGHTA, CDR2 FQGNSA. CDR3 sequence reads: CASSLSRLAAYNEQFF. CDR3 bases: TGTGCCAGCAGCTTAAGCAGACTAGCAGCCTACAATGAGCAGTTCTTC.

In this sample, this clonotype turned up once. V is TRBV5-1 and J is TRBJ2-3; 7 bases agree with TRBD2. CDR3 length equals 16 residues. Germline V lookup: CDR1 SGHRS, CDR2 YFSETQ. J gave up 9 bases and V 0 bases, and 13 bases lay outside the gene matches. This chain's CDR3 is CASSLVERDHFDTQYF. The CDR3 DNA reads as TGCGCCAGCAGCTTGGTCGAGCGGGACCACTTTGACACGCAGTATTTT.

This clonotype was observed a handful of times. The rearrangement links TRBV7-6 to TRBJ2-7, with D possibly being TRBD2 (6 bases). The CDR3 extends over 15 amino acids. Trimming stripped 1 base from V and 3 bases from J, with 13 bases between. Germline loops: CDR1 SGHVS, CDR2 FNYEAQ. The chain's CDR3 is CASSLEVEGFYEQYF. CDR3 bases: TGTGCCAGCAGCTTAGAGGTGGAGGGTTTCTACGAGCAGTACTTC.

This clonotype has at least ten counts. In DNA, the CDR3 is TGTGCCAGCAGTGGTGCCCGGGGACAGGGCGGGGAGAACTCCTACAATGAGCAGTTCTTC. It specifies CASSGARGQGGENSYNEQFF. The chain has TRBV7-6 and TRBJ2-1, with 9 bases fitting TRBD1. The CDR3 is 20 amino acids. With V trimmed by 6 bases and J by 0 bases, 18 bases remained unmatched. From germline, CDR1 is SGHVS and CDR2 FNYEAQ.

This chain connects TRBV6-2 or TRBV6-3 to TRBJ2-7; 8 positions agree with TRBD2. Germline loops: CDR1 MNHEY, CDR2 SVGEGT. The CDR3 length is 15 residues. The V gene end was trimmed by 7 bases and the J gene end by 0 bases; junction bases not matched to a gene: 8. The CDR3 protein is CASTNGGAVSYEQYF. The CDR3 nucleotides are TGTGCCAGCACCAACGGGGGGGCCGTCTCCTACGAGCAGTACTTC.

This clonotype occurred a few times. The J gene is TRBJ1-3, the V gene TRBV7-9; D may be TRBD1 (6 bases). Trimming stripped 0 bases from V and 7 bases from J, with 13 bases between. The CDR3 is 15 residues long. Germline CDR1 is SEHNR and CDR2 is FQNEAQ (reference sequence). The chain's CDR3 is CASSLAAGDRNTIYF. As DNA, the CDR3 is TGTGCCAGCAGCTTAGCGGCAGGGGATCGGAACACCATATATTTT.

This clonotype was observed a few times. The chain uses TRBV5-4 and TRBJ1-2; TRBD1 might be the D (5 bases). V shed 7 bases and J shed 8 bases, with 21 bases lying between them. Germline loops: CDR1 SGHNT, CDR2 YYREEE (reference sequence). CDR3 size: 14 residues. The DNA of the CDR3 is TGTGCCAGCTGGGGTCTCAGAGGGGAAGGAGGCTACACCTTC. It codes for CASWGLRGEGGYTF.

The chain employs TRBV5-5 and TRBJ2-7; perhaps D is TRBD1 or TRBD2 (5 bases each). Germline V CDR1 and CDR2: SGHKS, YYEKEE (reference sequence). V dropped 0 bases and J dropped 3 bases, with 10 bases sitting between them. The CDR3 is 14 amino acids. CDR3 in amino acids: CASSLAGTHYEQYV. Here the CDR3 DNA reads TGTGCCAGCAGCTTGGCGGGGACCCACTACGAGCAGTACGTC.

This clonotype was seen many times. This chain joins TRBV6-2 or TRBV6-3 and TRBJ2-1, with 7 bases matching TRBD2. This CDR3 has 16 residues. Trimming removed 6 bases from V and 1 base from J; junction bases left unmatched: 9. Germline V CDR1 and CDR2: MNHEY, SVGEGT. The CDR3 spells CASRGGFSPSYNEQFF. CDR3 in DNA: TGTGCCAGCAGGGGGGGGTTCTCGCCTTCCTACAATGAGCAGTTCTTC.

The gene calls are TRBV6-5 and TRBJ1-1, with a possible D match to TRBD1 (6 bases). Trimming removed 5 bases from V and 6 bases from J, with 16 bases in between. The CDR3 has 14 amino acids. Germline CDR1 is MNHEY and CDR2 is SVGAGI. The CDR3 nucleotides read TGTGCCAGCAGTCTAACGACAGGCGGGGCTGAAGCTTTCTTT. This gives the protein CASSLTTGGAEAFF.

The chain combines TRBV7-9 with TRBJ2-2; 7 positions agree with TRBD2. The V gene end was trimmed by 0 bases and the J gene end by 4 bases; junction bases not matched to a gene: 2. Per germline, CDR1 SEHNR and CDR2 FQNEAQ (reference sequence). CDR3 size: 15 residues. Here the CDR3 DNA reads TGTGCCAGCAGCTTAGCGGGAGGGATCACCGGGGAGCTGTTTTTT. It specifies CASSLAGGITGELFF.

The CDR3 protein is CASTNDERVSYNEQFF. For the CDR3, the DNA is TGTGCCAGCACCAACGACGAGCGGGTCTCCTACAATGAGCAGTTCTTC. This sequence joins TRBV5-4 and TRBJ2-1; D perhaps matches TRBD2 (6 bases). V shed 6 bases and J shed 0 bases, with 16 bases lying between them. Germline CDR1 and CDR2: SGHNT and YYREEE (reference sequence). The CDR3 contains 16 residues.

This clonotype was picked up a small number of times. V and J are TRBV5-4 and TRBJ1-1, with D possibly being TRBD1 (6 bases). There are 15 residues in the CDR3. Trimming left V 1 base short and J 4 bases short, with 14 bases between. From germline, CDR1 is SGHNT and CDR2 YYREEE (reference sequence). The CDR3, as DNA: TGTGCCAGCAGCTTGTCAGAATGGGGGCGCACTGAAGCTTTCTTT. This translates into CASSLSEWGRTEAFF.

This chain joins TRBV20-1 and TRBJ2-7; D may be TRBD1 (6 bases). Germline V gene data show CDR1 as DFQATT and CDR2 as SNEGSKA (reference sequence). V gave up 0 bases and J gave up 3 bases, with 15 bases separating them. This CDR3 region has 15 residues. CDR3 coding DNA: TGCAGTGCTAGAGATCCCGCACAGGGTAGCTACGAGCAGTACTTC. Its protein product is CSARDPAQGSYEQYF.

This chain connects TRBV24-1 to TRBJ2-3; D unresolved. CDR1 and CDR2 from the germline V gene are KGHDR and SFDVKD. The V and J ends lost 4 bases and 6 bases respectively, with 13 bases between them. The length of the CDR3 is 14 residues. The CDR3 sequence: CATSDPGRADTQYF. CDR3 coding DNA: TGTGCCACCAGTGACCCTGGACGAGCGGATACGCAGTATTTT.

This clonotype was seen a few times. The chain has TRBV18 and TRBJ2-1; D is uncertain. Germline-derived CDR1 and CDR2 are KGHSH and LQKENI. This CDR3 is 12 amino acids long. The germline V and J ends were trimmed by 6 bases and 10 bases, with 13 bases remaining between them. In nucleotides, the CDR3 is TGTGCCAGCTCCCCGACCGATGTGGAGCAGTTCTTC. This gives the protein CASSPTDVEQFF.

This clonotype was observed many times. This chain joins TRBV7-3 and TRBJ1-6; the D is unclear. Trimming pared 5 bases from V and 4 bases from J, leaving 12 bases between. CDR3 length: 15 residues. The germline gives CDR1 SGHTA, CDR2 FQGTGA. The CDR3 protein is CASSERPQYNSPLHF. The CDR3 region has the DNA TGTGCCAGCAGCGAAAGGCCACAGTATAATTCACCCCTCCACTTT.

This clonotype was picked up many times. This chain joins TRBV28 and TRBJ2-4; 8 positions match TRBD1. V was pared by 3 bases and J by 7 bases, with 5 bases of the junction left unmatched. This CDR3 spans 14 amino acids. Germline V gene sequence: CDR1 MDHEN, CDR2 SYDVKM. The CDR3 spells CASSFQGARNIQYF. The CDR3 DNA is TGTGCCAGCAGTTTCCAGGGGGCGAGGAACATTCAGTACTTC.